This T cell receptor beta chain was retrieved from a study of shared clonotypes between healthy human individuals (dated by TCRdb to between 2020 and 2021). Regarding the research as a whole: The cohort comprised two women and three men aged 18 to 49 years. Leukapheresis yielded between about 0.94 and 8.9 billion PBMCs per donor. To increase sequencing depth and limit assay-specific biases, different laboratories used diverse techniques to prepare libraries and sequence TCR repertoires. Blood TCR repertoires of about five healthy adults were deeply sequenced to estimate repertoire size and the extent of clonotype sharing between individuals. For each donor, CD4 naive and CD4 memory were each run on three plates, CD8 naive on two plates, and CD8 memory on one plate.

Donors were healthy HIV-negative adults with no recently reported acute infections or vaccinations. Every donor was a Caucasian adult living in Nashville, Tennessee, USA. CD4+ T cells were enriched by magnetic negative selection, after which naive cells were positively selected on CD45RA and the negative fraction was taken as the memory subset. Blood was collected by leukapheresis, and PBMCs were isolated by Ficoll-Histopaque density gradient centrifugation and then cryopreserved in liquid nitrogen vapor phase. Analytical flow cytometry was used to check the purity and quantity of each magnetically sorted T cell population. From each sorted fraction, genomic DNA was isolated and quantified by UV absorbance on a Nanodrop 2000c. With respect to this clone: Its antigen is unknown. No clone much larger than this one lies a single base away; base qualities are absent.

On the study overall, not on this receptor specifically: The small number of donors limited the genetic and exposure-history diversity represented. Compared with non-shared clonotypes, the clonotypes found in all four sorted-subset donors had higher generation probabilities. Larger estimated clonotype richness was generally found for naive subsets than for memory subsets. Sampling was restricted to blood, and TCR repertoires in tissues likely differ from the TCR repertoires found in blood. Across four donors, about 5% of naive CD4, roughly 3.5% of naive CD8, under 2.5% of memory CD4, and about 0.4% of memory CD8 clonotypes were shared. Incomplete sequencing was indicated by rarefaction of sorted-subset datasets, despite the large sequencing depth. Pairwise subsampling indicated that sequencing depth was expected to affect the degree of clonotype sharing among donors.

Via the germline V gene, CDR1 is SGHTA and CDR2 FQGNSA. The CDR3 sequence holds 14 residues, the cysteine and phenylalanine included. CDR3 DNA only is kept here, 42 bases in frame from base 1. V loses 5 bases, J loses 5 bases, and the germline ends lie 13 bases apart. Using the deep immunoSEQ assay, multiplex PCR amplified TCR CDR3 regions from genomic DNA. For each cell subset, the extracted genomic DNA was distributed evenly across all wells of several immunoSEQ 96-well plates, and each plate served as one replicate. Each replicate PCR for sorted subsets received 200 ng genomic DNA, equal to about 30,000 T cell genomes. Purified libraries were measured with a Qubit 3.0 fluorometer, size-checked on a Bioanalyzer 2100, and measured again with the KAPA Library Quantification kit. Each immunoSEQ 96-well plate was sequenced on its own single-read 150-cycle Illumina NextSeq 550 flow cell. The study's processing was this. Because the immunoSEQ output included only junctional sequences and no quality scores, the filtering could not be the same as the filtering used for full-length reads. Sequences were annotated with PyIR, a Python wrapper for IgBLAST v1.9, and V/J genes and CDR3 were assigned using IMGT germline references. Reads with weak V/J assignments (E-value above 1e-6), missing CDR3, stop codons, out-of-frame junctions, or ambiguous translated residues were removed. V3J clonotypes were defined as sequences sharing an identical inferred V gene, J gene, and CDR3 amino acid sequence. Percentage overlap between repertoires was calculated by dividing the number of shared unique clonotypes by the size of the smaller repertoire. Repertoire richness was assessed with RTK rarefaction, the Chao1 estimator, and Recon v2.1 estimates of unobserved clonotypes. Generation probabilities for all TCRbeta clonotypes obtained by the gDNA method from a few donors were computed using OLGA. Imported from immuneACCESS, the table was reduced by TCRdb to in-frame sequences with V and J called. These copies leave out some clones; in studies compared against another copy, an unresolved V gene accounts for under half, and the cause of the remainder is not known. V and J calls and clone size are given by that table; D and trimming were obtained from the DNA. The sample table contains over a million clones; only one count was recorded for around 98% of them. About 0.42% of the sample comes from the top ten.

Here the chain combines TRBV7-2 and TRBJ1-5; 6 matching bases give a weak D call of TRBD1. The sequence was collected from a young man in good health. Input material: naive CD4+ T cells sorted from blood. This sample's cell subset or site label indicates: CD45RA+ positively selected. This receptor carries the CDR3 CASSKNQGHQPQHF. The nucleotides are TGTGCCAGCAGCAAAAATCAGGGGCATCAGCCCCAGCATTTT. Beyond the CDR3, the reference TRBV7-2 and TRBJ1-5 genes provide the residues; the full variable domain reads: GAGVSQSPSNKVTEKGKDVELRCDPISGHTALYWYRQSLGQGLEFLIYFQGNSAPDKSGLPSDRFSAERTGGSVSTLTIQRTQQEDSAVYLCASSKNQGHQPQHFGDGTRLSIL.